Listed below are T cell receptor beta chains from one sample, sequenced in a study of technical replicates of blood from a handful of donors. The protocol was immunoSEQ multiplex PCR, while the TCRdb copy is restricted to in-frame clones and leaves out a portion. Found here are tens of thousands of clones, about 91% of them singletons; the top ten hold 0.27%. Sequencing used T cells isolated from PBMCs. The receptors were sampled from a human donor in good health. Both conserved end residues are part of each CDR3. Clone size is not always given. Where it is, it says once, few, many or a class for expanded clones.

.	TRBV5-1	CASSLSPRQPDTQYF
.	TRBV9	CASSVVPGGGGYTF
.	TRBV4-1	CASSQVSVRTRDTQYF
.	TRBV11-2	CASSSLAIAKNIQYF
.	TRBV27	CASSLRDSWGYTF
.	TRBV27	CASSYGGRNYEQYF
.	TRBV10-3	CAIRAGTSGTDEQFF
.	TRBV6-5	CASSYSGAFGYTF
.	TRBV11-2	CASSLVAGTNTEAFF
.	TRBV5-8	CASSLGQGLLGYTF
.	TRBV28	CASRSTGTGVGSPLHF
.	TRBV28	CASSLQQETQYF
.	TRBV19	CASSIRGELNYGYTF
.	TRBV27	CASSSLQGLETQYF
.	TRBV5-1	CASSLAGQGFGNTIYF
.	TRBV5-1	CASSLATVNTEAFF
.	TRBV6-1	CASSEGTGGSSEAFF
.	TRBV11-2	CASSLLRQGALGYTF
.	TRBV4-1	CASSRMGGGNEQFF
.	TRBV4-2	CASSQDLGAYNEQFF
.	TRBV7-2	CASSLYRGDGYTF
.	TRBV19	CASSIETGVIQMNSPLHF
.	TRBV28	CASSFLIGTSPKGYTF
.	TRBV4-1	CASSQGTMGQVRTDTQYF
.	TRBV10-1	CASSPGTGGVHGYTF
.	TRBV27	CASSFGPAGEEAFF
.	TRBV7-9	CASSLRTGGLDEQYF
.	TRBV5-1	CASSPSLLGLYGYTF
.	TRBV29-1	CSPRPGTGVNYGYTF
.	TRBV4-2	CASSQDGTLLAGGPEWSETQYF
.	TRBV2	CASIVEQGKNEQFF
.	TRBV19	CASSMIKGAGEKLFF
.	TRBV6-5	CASSLYSAGTSYEQYF
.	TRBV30	CAHDRLDVRGNYGYTF
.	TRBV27	CASSLVPGITDTQYF
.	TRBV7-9	CASSRGTGTTYEQYF
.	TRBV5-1	CASSLGLKRGTDTQYF
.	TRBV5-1	CASSLLDSSYEQYF
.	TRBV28	CASSSPTGTEAFF
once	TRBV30	CAWTWAPGANVLTF
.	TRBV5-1	CASTYLGLRSSYNEQFF
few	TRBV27	CASSQRTSGSRGTQYF
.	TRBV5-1	CASSAGQGTYEQYF
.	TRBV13	CASSYDRGEKLFF
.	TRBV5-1	CASSSSGEEGYTF
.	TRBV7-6	CASSPGQGATGELFF
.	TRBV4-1	CASSRDRVWPEAFF
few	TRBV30	CAWSQGHFTGELFF